Presented here are 14 T cell receptor beta chains from one specimen sequenced in a study of regulatory T cells in long-lasting Graves disease. The time point here: newly diagnosed GD, antithyroid drugs for less than 3 months. RNA extracted from PBMCs served as the sequencing template. Construction of TCR beta libraries relied on iRepertoire HTBI primers and on Arm-PCR targeting CDR3 regions. TCRdb redid the calling of the multiplex PCR reads with MiXCR, one entry per CDR3 protein. The sample has around 360,000 distinct CDR3 sequences, 16% seen once; the top ten hold 20% to 25%. These same records also appear under a second study, on T cells in Graves' hyperthyroidism and ophthalmopathy.

The sequencing here drew on peripheral blood mononuclear cells (PBMCs), taken at new diagnosis, from a patient treated with antithyroid drugs. These receptors all come from a woman under 30 with Graves disease.

Many counts were recorded for this clonotype. At one end, the junction sequence differs from germline, possibly due to a read error. The rearrangement joins TRBV7-9 to TRBJ2-7, with D maybe TRBD1 (5 bases). Germline CDR1 SEHNR, CDR2 FQNEAQ (reference sequence). This CDR3 contains 11 residues. The CDR3 DNA reads TGTGCCAGCAGCTTAACACAGGAAATGTTCTTC. Translated: CASSLTQEMFF. The full variable domain, in which reference TRBV7-9 and TRBJ2-7 provide the parts outside the CDR3, is DTGVSQNPRHKITKRGQNVTFRCDPISEHNRLYWYRQTLGQGPEFLTYFQNEAQLEKSRLLSDRFSAERPKGSFSTLEIQRTEQGDSAMYLCASSLTQEMFFGPGTRLTVT.

The rearrangement uses TRBV3-1 and TRBJ1-1; TRBD1 is a possible D gene (5 bases). Trimming took off 1 base at V and 5 bases at J, with 17 bases between the two ends. The CDR3 is 16 residues long. CDR1 and CDR2 from the germline V gene are LGHDT and YNNKEL (reference sequence). The CDR3 here is CASSQASTGLGTEAFF. The DNA of the CDR3 is TGTGCCAGCAGCCAAGCCTCAACAGGCCTCGGAACTGAAGCTTTCTTT.

A remark on this clonotype: A read error is possible here, since a much larger clone lies one base away. No conserved phenylalanine or tryptophan ends this CDR3, so it is likely a read error. The V and J genes are TRBV20-1 and TRBJ2-5, with D tentatively TRBD1 (6 bases). Germline loops: CDR1 DFQATT, CDR2 SNEGSKA (reference sequence). Trimming shortened V by 5 bases and J by 0 bases, and 7 bases separated the two germline ends. The CDR3 covers 12 residues. The CDR3 sequence is CSAGQYQETQYY. CDR3 nucleotide sequence: TGCAGTGCTGGACAGTACCAAGAGACCCAGTACTAC.

Ten or more counts support this clonotype. The chain carries TRBV6-1 and TRBJ1-5; D possibly corresponds to TRBD1 (5 bases). The CDR3 extends over 14 amino acids. The V end was cut by 2 bases, the J end by 7 bases, with 12 bases between. Germline CDR1 is MNHNS and CDR2 is SASEGT. The CDR3 loop reads CASSERGVGQPQHF. The DNA for the CDR3 is TGTGCCAGCAGTGAACGGGGGGTCGGACAGCCCCAGCATTTT.

This clonotype was counted ten times or more. The chain couples TRBV10-2 to TRBJ1-1; D remains ambiguous. CDR1 is WSHSY, CDR2 SAAADI, per germline. The CDR3 is 11 residues long. The V and J ends lost 6 bases and 2 bases respectively, with 4 bases between them. The DNA for the CDR3 is TGCGCCAGCAGAGATAACACTGAAGCTTTCTTT. Protein product: CASRDNTEAFF.

This clonotype was picked up many times. The chain's CDR3 is CASSPLFVRGHETQYF. The CDR3 coding sequence is TGTGCCAGCTCACCACTCTTCGTGAGGGGCCATGAGACCCAGTACTTC. The chain employs TRBV18 and TRBJ2-5, with D perhaps assigned TRBD1 or TRBD2 (5 bases each). Between the trimmed V and J ends, which lost 1 base and 5 bases, there was a span of 17 bases. The germline gives CDR1 KGHSH, CDR2 LQKENI. The CDR3 sequence is 16 residues long.

Ten or more counts support this clonotype. The V gene is TRBV2, the J gene TRBJ2-1, with D possibly called TRBD1 or TRBD2 (6 bases each). CDR3 length: 21 residues. Germline V gene lookup returns CDR1 SNHLY and CDR2 FYNNEI. Between the trimmed V and J ends, which lost 6 bases and 6 bases, there was a span of 36 bases. CDR3 sequence (DNA): TGTGCCAGCAGCGAGAAGGGGGTTCCCTCCGCGGGGAAACAATGGGTCAATGAGCAGTTCTTC. Its protein product is CASSEKGVPSAGKQWVNEQFF.

In its sample, this clonotype was seen many times. The V and J genes are TRBV24-1 and TRBJ2-1, with TRBD2 as a possible D gene (6 bases). Germline V gene data show CDR1 as KGHDR and CDR2 as SFDVKD. Trimming stripped 7 bases from V and 1 base from J, with 10 bases between. The CDR3 sequence is 14 residues long. The CDR3 sequence: CATRRGSSYNEQFF. The CDR3 DNA reads TGTGCCACCAGACGGGGGTCATCCTACAATGAGCAGTTCTTC.

This clonotype appeared a few times. With a much larger clone just one base away, this may be a read error. CDR3 sequence: CASSARGTVEETQYF. The DNA of the CDR3 is TGTGCCAGCAGTGCAAGGGGGACTGTCGAAGAGACCCAGTACTTC. The V gene is TRBV12-3 or TRBV12-4, the J gene TRBJ2-5; D could derive from TRBD1 or TRBD2 (6 bases each). The CDR3 has 15 amino acids. Trimming took 5 bases from V and 3 from J, leaving 16 bases between them.

This clonotype showed up many times. The CDR3 DNA is TGTGCCAGCGGAGGTAGGACAGAAATAAATCCTGAAGCTTTCTTT. It encodes CASGGRTEINPEAFF. J is TRBJ1-1 and V is TRBV6-1; possibly TRBD1 for D (6 bases). Germline CDR1 reads MNHNS; CDR2 reads SASEGT. V lost 8 bases and J 6 bases, leaving 22 bases between the germline ends. This CDR3 is 15 amino acids long.

This clonotype was seen ten or more times. The CDR3 loop reads CASSPRSNQPQHF. The CDR3, as DNA: TGTGCCAGCAGTCCAAGGAGCAATCAGCCCCAGCATTTT. V usage is TRBV11-2 and J usage is TRBJ1-5, with D unclear. Germline V gene lookup returns CDR1 SGHAT and CDR2 FQNNGV. The CDR3 contains 13 residues. The V end lost 6 bases, the J end lost 1 base, and 7 bases lay between the germline ends.

This clonotype showed up just a few times. This chain connects TRBV20-1 to TRBJ1-2; D might be TRBD1 (5 bases). CDR3 size: 13 residues. The V end lost 6 bases, the J end lost 2 bases, and 13 bases lay between the germline ends. The germline gives CDR1 DFQATT, CDR2 SNEGSKA (reference sequence). The chain's CDR3 is CSASEGANYGYTF. The CDR3 region has the DNA TGCAGTGCCTCCGAAGGGGCGAACTATGGCTACACCTTC.

To note about this clonotype: A much larger clone differs from this one at a single base, so this may be a read error. The rearrangement links TRBV5-1 to TRBJ2-3; TRBD1 matches at 7 bases. The germline gives CDR1 SGHRS, CDR2 YFSETQ. This CDR3 contains 14 residues. CDR3 sequence reads: CASSQGQQTVTQYF. The CDR3, as DNA: TGCGCCAGCAGCCAGGGACAGCAAACAGTTACGCAGTATTTT.

Ten or more counts support this clonotype. The chain is built from TRBV7-8 and TRBJ2-1; the D gene is possibly TRBD2 (5 bases). V lost 1 base to trimming and J lost 0 bases, with 16 bases between them. This CDR3 comprises 18 residues. The germline gives CDR1 SGHVS, CDR2 FQNEAQ. The chain's CDR3 is CASSLGSGGLSSYNEQFF. The CDR3 DNA follows: TGTGCCAGCAGCTTAGGATCTGGCGGGCTGAGCTCCTACAATGAGCAGTTCTTC.